These 28 T cell receptor beta chains came from one sample sequenced in a study of Ad26.COV2.S vaccination and SARS-CoV-2 variants. Sequenced by immunoSEQ multiplex PCR; TCRdb stores in-frame clones only, minus some. The sample shows about 250,000 clones, 87% of them seen only once. The sample's treatment: around 19 received Ad26.COV2.S at low or high dose, single or two shots; 5 received placebo; per-sample allocation not given. Specimens were obtained on day 63 following the first vaccine or placebo injection. Material: peripheral blood, obtained in a trial of Ad26.COV2.S vaccine versus placebo. Source of these receptors: a person between 18 and 59 years old who received the Ad26.COV2.S COVID-19 vaccine or a placebo.

This chain links TRBV4-1 with TRBJ1-1, with 7 bases that match TRBD1. Germline V CDR1 and CDR2: MGHRA, YSYEKL. Losses at the gene ends were 4 bases for V and 6 bases for J; bases not matched to a gene: 8. The CDR3 length is 14 residues. This CDR3 reads CASSRIGGAAEAFF. CDR3 sequence (DNA): TGCGCCAGCAGCCGAATAGGGGGCGCGGCTGAAGCTTTCTTT.

The J gene is TRBJ1-2, the V gene TRBV27, with 8 bases matching TRBD1. The germline V gene encodes CDR1 MNHEY and CDR2 SMNVEV (reference sequence). The CDR3 is 15 amino acids. J lost 7 bases, V lost 3 bases, and 10 bases had no gene match. The CDR3 nucleotides are TGTGCCAGCAGTTTCTCTGGACAGGGAACTCGTGGCTACACCTTC. Protein sequence: CASSFSGQGTRGYTF.

CDR3 protein: CASSHANVLTF. The DNA of the CDR3 is TGTGCCAGCAGCCATGCCAACGTCCTGACTTTC. The genes are TRBV3-1 (or the pseudogene TRBV3-2) and TRBJ2-6; D unresolved. Germline V CDR1 and CDR2: LGHDT, YNNKEL (reference sequence). Trimming took off 3 bases at V and 7 bases at J, with 1 base between the two ends. This CDR3 is built from 11 residues.

The chain recombines TRBV3-1 (or the pseudogene TRBV3-2) with TRBJ2-7; no clear D gene. The CDR3 consists of 9 residues. Germline V gene sequence: CDR1 LGHDT, CDR2 YNNKEL (reference sequence). V shed 1 base and J shed 9 bases, with 1 base lying between them. CDR3 sequence: CASSQGQYF. In nucleotides, the CDR3 is TGTGCCAGCAGCCAAGGGCAGTACTTC.

V gene TRBV5-5 combines with J gene TRBJ2-2, with D possibly matching TRBD1 (7 bases). Trimming took 0 bases from V and 2 from J, leaving 11 bases between them. The germline gives CDR1 SGHKS, CDR2 YYEKEE (reference sequence). CDR3 length: 16 amino acids. CDR3 region: CASSLGRGVNTGELFF. In DNA form, the CDR3 reads TGTGCCAGCAGCTTGGGCAGGGGGGTAAACACCGGGGAGCTGTTTTTT.

The V and J genes are TRBV6-1 and TRBJ2-4; a weak D match, TRBD1 (5 bases). Deletions cut 4 bases from V and 0 bases from J, with 13 bases between. CDR3 length: 16 residues. Germline CDR1 reads MNHNS; CDR2 reads SASEGT. The CDR3: CASSGLGHEAKNIQYF. The CDR3 nucleotides are TGTGCCAGCAGTGGCCTTGGACATGAAGCCAAAAACATTCAGTACTTC.

The chain carries TRBV25-1 and TRBJ1-2; D possibly corresponds to TRBD1 (5 bases). V lost 6 bases and J 3 bases, leaving 17 bases between the germline ends. This CDR3 is built from 15 residues. Germline V CDR1 and CDR2: MGHDK, SYGVNS. The CDR3 DNA follows: TGTGCCAGCAGCCTAGGAGGCAGGGTAGACTATGGCTACACCTTC. Encoded protein: CASSLGGRVDYGYTF.

The chain recombines TRBV5-4 with TRBJ2-3, with a weak D call TRBD2 (6 bases). The CDR3 loop spans 20 amino acids. Germline CDR1 is SGHNT and CDR2 is YYREEE (reference sequence). V dropped 2 bases and J dropped 0 bases, with 25 bases sitting between them. The DNA for the CDR3 is TGTGCCAGCAGCTTAAAGTGGAGAGGGGCTAGCGAGACAAGCACAGATACGCAGTATTTT. Its translation: CASSLKWRGASETSTDTQYF.

V is TRBV13 and J is TRBJ1-1; TRBD1 matches 9 bases. CDR3 length: 15 residues. Germline-derived CDR1 and CDR2 are PRHDT and FYEKMQ (reference sequence). V lost 4 bases, J lost 3 bases, and 6 bases stayed unmatched. Written as DNA, the CDR3 is TGTGCCAGCAGCTCCGACAGGGGGTATGACACTGAAGCTTTCTTT. As protein: CASSSDRGYDTEAFF.

The count of this clone is one. No DNA is shown, since the ends of the CDR3 on it are uncertain; the CDR3 is the one TCRdb lists. V usage is TRBV5-1 and J usage is TRBJ2-1; the table assigns TRBD1, which was not confirmed against the DNA. The germline gives CDR1 SGHRS, CDR2 YFSETQ. The CDR3 has 23 residues if both end residues are counted. This CDR3 is CASPQDKTGSRAVLRARDTSQFF.

The chain carries TRBV11-3 and TRBJ1-1; D may be TRBD1 (5 bases). Germline CDR1 SGHNT, CDR2 YENEEA. The ends were cut back, 4 bases at V and 0 bases at J, with 12 bases in the middle. The CDR3 extends over 15 amino acids. The CDR3 sequence: CASSSGGRMNTEAFF. CDR3 nucleotides: TGTGCCAGCAGCTCCGGGGGACGGATGAACACTGAAGCTTTCTTT.

A note on this clone: A read error may produce the germline difference seen at one junction end. The V call is TRBV3-1 (or the pseudogene TRBV3-2), the J call TRBJ2-2; possibly TRBD1 for D (5 bases). The V gene's germline CDR1 is LGHDT and CDR2 YNNKEL (reference sequence). The CDR3 sequence is 17 residues long. CDR3 coding DNA: TGCTTTAAGAATCGCGCCCCAGGCCAGGGTGGCACCGGGGAGCTGTTTTTT. This translates into CFKNRAPGQGGTGELFF.

There are a few counts of this clone. The rearrangement uses TRBV5-4 and TRBJ1-5, with unresolved D. Trimming cost V 9 bases and J 7 bases, with 17 bases left between them. The germline V gene has CDR1 SGHNT and CDR2 YYREEE (reference sequence). CDR3 size: 13 residues. The CDR3 here is CATREWGSQPQHF. In nucleotides, the CDR3 is TGTGCCACCCGGGAGTGGGGATCCCAGCCCCAGCATTTT.

The V gene is TRBV5-4, the J gene TRBJ1-1; D call uncertain. The germline V gene encodes CDR1 SGHNT and CDR2 YYREEE (reference sequence). This CDR3 has 11 amino acids. V lost 9 bases and J lost 3, with 9 bases in between. The CDR3 DNA is TGTGCCACTTACTCGGACACTGAAGCTTTCTTT. It yields the protein CATYSDTEAFF.

The chain links TRBV27 to TRBJ2-7, with TRBD2 as a possible D gene (6 bases). Trimming left V 0 bases short and J 7 bases short, with 13 bases between. CDR3 length equals 14 residues. In germline, CDR1 is MNHEY, CDR2 SMNVEV (reference sequence). CDR3 nucleotides: TGTGCCAGCAGTTTATCGGGGGACTGGGGAGAGCAGTACGTC. As protein: CASSLSGDWGEQYV.

The CDR3 reads CAWSLGSGANVLTF. The CDR3 DNA reads TGTGCCTGGAGCCTCGGTTCTGGGGCCAACGTCCTGACTTTC. The V call is TRBV30, the J call TRBJ2-6; D remains ambiguous. The germline CDR1 and CDR2 sequences are GTSNPN and SVGIG (reference sequence). The CDR3 has 14 amino acids. V was trimmed by 3 bases and J by 1 base, leaving 7 bases between them. Based on the CDR3 plus reference TRBV30 and TRBJ2-6, the full variable domain is SQTIHQWPATLVQPVGSPLSLECTVEGTSNPNLYWYRQAAGRGLQLLFYSVGIGQISSEVPQNLSASRPQDRQFILSSKKLLLSDSGFYLCAWSLGSGANVLTFGAGSRLTVL.

CDR3 loop: CASSSITGTGANVLTF. The CDR3 DNA is TGCGCCAGCAGCTCTATAACAGGGACTGGGGCCAACGTCCTGACTTTC. This chain connects TRBV4-3 to TRBJ2-6; D might be TRBD1 (6 bases). The CDR3 extends over 16 amino acids. Germline V gene sequence: CDR1 LGHNA, CDR2 YSLEER. V dropped 5 bases and J dropped 2 bases, with 13 bases sitting between them.

The chain couples TRBV19 to TRBJ1-2; tentative D call: TRBD1 (5 bases). This CDR3 is 15 amino acids long. The ends were cut back, 4 bases at V and 2 bases at J, with 14 bases in the middle. Per germline, CDR1 LNHDA and CDR2 SQIVND (reference sequence). CDR3 loop: CASSNVGAGNYGYTF. The CDR3 DNA follows: TGTGCCAGTAGTAACGTTGGAGCAGGGAACTATGGCTACACCTTC.

The chain uses TRBV11-2 and TRBJ2-7; D unresolved. Between the trimmed V and J ends, which lost 1 base and 6 bases, there was a span of 10 bases. Germline V lookup: CDR1 SGHAT, CDR2 FQNNGV. This CDR3 is built from 13 residues. CDR3 sequence reads: CASSLGGGIEQYV. The CDR3 DNA reads TGTGCCAGCAGCTTAGGCGGCGGCATCGAGCAGTACGTC.

The V and J genes are TRBV6-5 and TRBJ2-1; 9 positions agree with TRBD2. J was trimmed by 4 bases and V by 5 bases; bases with no gene match: 6. The germline V gene has CDR1 MNHEY and CDR2 SVGAGI. The CDR3 covers 15 residues. CDR3 residues: CASSIRLAVYNEQFF. The CDR3 nucleotides are TGTGCCAGCAGTATTAGACTAGCGGTTTACAATGAGCAGTTCTTC.

This clone showed up just once. The chain joins TRBV11-2 to TRBJ2-2; perhaps TRBD1 as D (6 bases). Per the germline V gene, CDR1 is SGHAT and CDR2 is FQNNGV. The V gene lost 5 bases and the J gene lost 8 bases, with 18 bases spanning the gap. This CDR3 has 15 amino acids. In DNA, the CDR3 is TGTGCCAGCAGCCCCGCCCGGACAGTCTTTGGGGAGCTGTTTTTT. Protein: CASSPARTVFGELFF.

The chain has TRBV6-2 or TRBV6-3 and TRBJ1-6; D is undetermined. The length of the CDR3 is 13 residues. Looked up from germline, CDR1 is MNHEY and CDR2 is SVGEGT. The V end was cut by 3 bases, the J end by 8 bases, with 8 bases between. The CDR3, as DNA: TGTGCCAGCAGTTATACAGCAGATTCACCCCTCCACTTT. Translation gives CASSYTADSPLHF.

This sequence joins TRBV25-1 and TRBJ2-1, with D unclear. CDR3 length: 13 amino acids. Germline CDR1 and CDR2: MGHDK and SYGVNS. Trimming stripped 4 bases from V and 8 bases from J, with 12 bases between. In nucleotides, the CDR3 is TGTGCCAGCAGTGGACCCTTTAAGGATGAGCAGTTCTTC. This sequence encodes CASSGPFKDEQFF.

J is TRBJ1-1 and V is TRBV10-3; the D gene is possibly TRBD1 (6 bases). The CDR3 has 13 residues. The V gene's germline CDR1 is ENHRY and CDR2 SYGVKD. V was cut by 7 bases and J by 1 base, with 10 bases left in between. CDR3 DNA sequence: TGTGCCATCAAAGGGGGGGAGAACACTGAAGCTTTCTTT. This codes for CAIKGGENTEAFF.

V gene TRBV11-3 combines with J gene TRBJ2-2, with D maybe TRBD1 (5 bases). This CDR3 spans 13 amino acids. V was clipped by 4 bases and J by 5 bases, with 8 bases between them. Germline V CDR1 and CDR2: SGHNT, YENEEA. Written as DNA, the CDR3 is TGTGCCAGCAGCTCGCAGGGTACCGGGGAGCTGTTTTTT. Protein sequence: CASSSQGTGELFF.

This clone appeared a single time. V usage is TRBV10-3 and J usage is TRBJ1-1; 8 nucleotides align to TRBD1. CDR1 is ENHRY and CDR2 is SYGVKD in the germline V gene. The CDR3 is 15 residues long. The V gene end was trimmed by 6 bases and the J gene end by 4 bases; junction bases not matched to a gene: 10. The CDR3 is CAISPAGGLGTEAFF. The CDR3 DNA reads as TGTGCCATCAGCCCGGCAGGGGGCCTTGGCACTGAAGCTTTCTTT.

The chain employs TRBV19 and TRBJ1-5; D gene ambiguous. Germline values: CDR1 LNHDA, CDR2 SQIVND (reference sequence). V was shortened by 1 base and J by 0 bases, with 7 bases between the two germline ends. The CDR3 spans 15 residues. CDR3 DNA: TGTGCCAGTAGTATAGGGGTTTATAGCAATCAGCCCCAGCATTTT. This encodes CASSIGVYSNQPQHF.

The chain carries TRBV5-1 and TRBJ2-1; D not certain. In germline, CDR1 is SGHRS, CDR2 YFSETQ. This CDR3 is 15 amino acids long. Between the trimmed V and J ends, which lost 4 bases and 0 bases, there was a span of 11 bases. The CDR3 loop reads CASSPRSISYNEQFF. The CDR3 bases are TGCGCCAGCAGCCCGCGTTCGATCTCCTACAATGAGCAGTTCTTC.